The 24 T cell receptor beta chains below were found in one sample sequenced in a study of blood T cell repertoires in COVID-19. Sequenced by immunoSEQ multiplex PCR; TCRdb stores in-frame clones only, minus some. The data contain 200,000 to 300,000 clones, about four fifths of them singletons. Sequencing input: peripheral blood. The receptor set was obtained from a man older than 75 with acute or convalescent COVID-19.

This clone was found many times. The chain recombines TRBV5-1 with TRBJ1-1; perhaps TRBD1 as D (5 bases). V was shortened by 4 bases and J by 3 bases, with 13 bases between the two germline ends. This CDR3 is built from 14 residues. CDR1 SGHRS and CDR2 YFSETQ come from the germline V gene. The DNA for the CDR3 is TGCGCCAGCAGCGATTACGGGGGTGACACTGAAGCTTTCTTT. It specifies CASSDYGGDTEAFF. The full variable domain, rest sourced from reference TRBV5-1 and TRBJ1-1, is KAGVTQTPRYLIKTRGQQVTLSCSPISGHRSVSWYQQTPGQGLQFLFEYFSETQRNKGNFPGRFSGRQFSNSRSEMNVSTLELGDSALYLCASSDYGGDTEAFFGQGTRLTVV.

This chain joins TRBV5-1 and TRBJ1-6; 8 nucleotides align to TRBD1. CDR3 size: 17 residues. Trimming at V came to 4 bases and at J to 7 bases, leaving 13 bases not matched to a gene. CDR1 and CDR2 (germline): SGHRS, YFSETQ. The CDR3 sequence: CASSPRGPFGENSPLHF. DNA for the CDR3: TGCGCCAGCAGCCCCAGGGGGCCCTTCGGGGAGAATTCACCCCTCCACTTT.

V and J are TRBV7-3 and TRBJ2-2; TRBD1 agrees at 9 bases. With 5 bases clipped from V and 9 bases from J, the junction kept 4 bases outside the gene matches. The CDR3 runs to 13 residues. Germline CDR1 and CDR2: SGHTA and FQGTGA. This CDR3 is CASSTDRGRELFF. The CDR3 DNA reads TGTGCCAGCAGCACGGACAGGGGTAGGGAGCTGTTTTTT.

The sample holds one count of this clone. This chain uses TRBV5-1 with TRBJ1-1, with D maybe TRBD1 (5 bases). The germline gives CDR1 SGHRS, CDR2 YFSETQ. This CDR3 region has 14 residues. V was pared by 5 bases and J by 3 bases, with 14 bases between. The CDR3 here is CASRLWGTYTEAFF. In DNA, the CDR3 is TGCGCCAGCAGACTGTGGGGCACTTACACTGAAGCTTTCTTT.

CDR3 sequence: CASSPYTGTGVNTGELFF. CDR3 nucleotide sequence: TGTGCCAGCTCACCTTACACCGGGACAGGGGTTAACACCGGGGAGCTGTTTTTT. The chain recombines TRBV18 with TRBJ2-2, with TRBD1 matching over 10 bases. Germline V lookup: CDR1 KGHSH, CDR2 LQKENI. There are 18 residues in the CDR3. V was clipped by 3 bases and J by 2 bases; unmatched bases: 9.

The V call is TRBV7-9, the J call TRBJ1-2, with D possibly matching TRBD1 (6 bases). Germline loops: CDR1 SEHNR, CDR2 FQNEAQ (reference sequence). There are 13 residues in the CDR3. V lost 4 bases and J lost 2, with 8 bases in between. The DNA of the CDR3 is TGTGCCAGCAGCTACGGGACAAACTATGGCTACACCTTC. Amino acids: CASSYGTNYGYTF.

The CDR3 sequence is CASSSLDRAGGNTIYF. The CDR3 DNA sequence: TGTGCCAGCAGTTCCCTCGACAGGGCGGGAGGAAACACCATATATTTT. The chain employs TRBV6-6 and TRBJ1-3; 7 bases line up with TRBD1. J was trimmed by 4 bases and V by 4 bases; bases with no gene match: 10. The CDR3 loop spans 16 amino acids. Germline V gene data show CDR1 as MNHNY and CDR2 as SVGAGI (reference sequence).

The chain joins TRBV9 to TRBJ1-4; 8 nucleotides align to TRBD1. V shed 4 bases, J shed 0 bases, and the junction held 5 bases outside the gene matches. From germline, CDR1 is SGDLS and CDR2 YYNGEE. The CDR3 runs to 16 residues. DNA of the CDR3: TGTGCCAGCAGCTTGAACAGGGGGACAACTAATGAAAAACTGTTTTTT. This sequence encodes CASSLNRGTTNEKLFF.

The chain carries TRBV30 and TRBJ2-1; no clear D gene. Germline loops: CDR1 GTSNPN, CDR2 SVGIG (reference sequence). V shed 3 bases and J shed 0 bases, with 6 bases lying between them. The CDR3 spans 13 residues. The CDR3 protein is CAWSLGSYNEQFF. The CDR3 DNA reads as TGTGCCTGGAGCCTAGGCTCCTACAATGAGCAGTTCTTC.

Here the CDR3 reads CATSDLPGSGESTDTQYF. The CDR3, as DNA: TGTGCCACCAGTGATTTGCCCGGTTCAGGGGAGAGCACAGATACGCAGTATTTT. The chain is built from TRBV24-1 and TRBJ2-3; possibly TRBD1 for D (6 bases). Germline V CDR1 and CDR2: KGHDR, SFDVKD. The ends were cut back, 0 bases at V and 0 bases at J, with 15 bases in the middle. This CDR3 has 18 residues.

This clone was recorded only once. The chain recombines TRBV18 with TRBJ2-4, with a tentative D call TRBD1 (5 bases). The germline V and J ends were trimmed by 5 bases and 6 bases, with 11 bases remaining between them. CDR3 length: 13 amino acids. Germline V gene lookup returns CDR1 KGHSH and CDR2 LQKENI. The CDR3 is CASSATDRNIQYF. Written as DNA, the CDR3 is TGTGCCAGCTCAGCGACAGATCGAAACATTCAGTACTTC.

The chain carries TRBV5-4 and TRBJ2-7, with 9 bases that match TRBD2. CDR3 length: 14 residues. The V gene's germline CDR1 is SGHNT and CDR2 YYREEE (reference sequence). Trimming took 2 bases from V and 1 from J; bases not matched to a gene: 1. CDR3 sequence (DNA): TGTGCCAGCAGCTTTAGCGGGGGTTCCTACGAGCAGTACTTC. It codes for CASSFSGGSYEQYF. Drawing the rest from reference TRBV5-4 and TRBJ2-7, the complete variable domain is ETGVTQSPTHLIKTRGQQVTLRCSSQSGHNTVSWYQQALGQGPQFIFQYYREEENGRGNFPPRFSGLQFPNYSSELNVNALELDDSALYLCASSFSGGSYEQYFGPGTRLTVT.

The chain carries TRBV6-5 and TRBJ2-1; 11 bases are a match to TRBD2. The CDR3 is made up of 13 amino acids. J was trimmed by 10 bases and V by 2 bases; bases with no gene match: 1. Germline CDR1 MNHEY, CDR2 SVGAGI. CDR3 DNA sequence: TGTGCCAGCAGTTACGGGACTAGCGGAGAGCAGTTCTTC. It translates to CASSYGTSGEQFF.

This chain joins TRBV7-9 and TRBJ2-7; 12 bases line up with TRBD1. CDR1 and CDR2 from the germline V gene are SEHNR and FQNEAQ (reference sequence). The V segment lost 4 bases and the J segment 0 bases; nucleotides outside the gene matches: 10. CDR3 length: 18 amino acids. The CDR3 protein is CASSYRDRGLQGSYEQYF. The CDR3 DNA reads as TGTGCCAGCAGCTACCGGGACAGGGGGCTCCAAGGCTCCTACGAGCAGTACTTC.

V gene TRBV11-2 combines with J gene TRBJ1-3, with a weak D call TRBD1 (5 bases). The CDR3 contains 15 residues. CDR1 SGHAT and CDR2 FQNNGV come from the germline V gene. V was trimmed by 5 bases and J by 1 base, leaving 12 bases between them. This chain's CDR3 is CASSLPGGSGNTIYF. The CDR3 DNA is TGTGCCAGCAGCCTCCCCGGGGGGTCTGGAAACACCATATATTTT.

This clone was observed once. The rearrangement uses TRBV6-1 and TRBJ1-5, with 7 bases aligning to TRBD1. The CDR3 sequence is 16 residues long. Per the germline V gene, CDR1 is MNHNS and CDR2 is SASEGT. V shed 3 bases and J 11 bases; nucleotides not matched to a gene: 16. The CDR3 region has the DNA TGTGCCAGCAGTGACAAACGGGGCCCGGACAGGAAAACCCAGCATTTT. Translated, it gives CASSDKRGPDRKTQHF.

This chain joins TRBV19 and TRBJ1-1; 7 nucleotides line up with TRBD1. The CDR3 sequence is 16 residues long. The ends lost 10 bases at V and 1 base at J; junction bases unmatched: 15. Germline V gene data show CDR1 as LNHDA and CDR2 as SQIVND (reference sequence). The CDR3 here is CATSRKTGASNTEAFF. For the CDR3, the DNA is TGTGCCACCTCCCGGAAAACAGGGGCCTCGAACACTGAAGCTTTCTTT.

J is TRBJ2-3 and V is TRBV19; maybe TRBD1 (6 bases). V shed 5 bases and J shed 3 bases, with 12 bases lying between them. Germline CDR1 reads LNHDA; CDR2 reads SQIVND (reference sequence). The CDR3 has 14 residues. The CDR3 nucleotides read TGTGCCAGTAGTGCCAGGGGAACGACAGATACGCAGTATTTT. This sequence encodes CASSARGTTDTQYF.

This chain links TRBV10-3 with TRBJ2-7; 8 bases agree with TRBD1. CDR3 length: 12 amino acids. V lost 6 bases to trimming and J lost 2 bases; unmatched junction nucleotides: 0. The germline V gene has CDR1 ENHRY and CDR2 SYGVKD. CDR3 amino acids: CAIRDRAYEQYF. The CDR3 region has the DNA TGTGCCATCAGGGACAGGGCCTACGAGCAGTACTTC.

The rearrangement joins TRBV6-5 to TRBJ2-7, with 7 positions matching TRBD1. CDR3 length equals 15 residues. The germline V gene encodes CDR1 MNHEY and CDR2 SVGAGI. Trimming cost V 5 bases and J 6 bases; bases outside gene matches: 13. For the CDR3, the DNA is TGTGCCAGCAGTATTCGACAGGGAATAAAAGGCGAGCAGTACTTC. Protein: CASSIRQGIKGEQYF.

The rearrangement uses TRBV4-2 and TRBJ2-7; a possible D gene is TRBD2 (7 bases). Trimming pared 5 bases from V and 0 bases from J, leaving 23 bases between. The CDR3 length is 18 residues. CDR1 and CDR2 from the germline V gene are LGHNA and YNFKEQ. CDR3 sequence (DNA): TGTGCCAGCAGCTTTCGATCCTCGGGGGGCAGTCCCTCCTACGAGCAGTACTTC. It specifies CASSFRSSGGSPSYEQYF.

The chain recombines TRBV9 with TRBJ2-2, with TRBD1 as a possible D gene (6 bases). The germline gives CDR1 SGDLS, CDR2 YYNGEE. The CDR3 runs 16 residues. Trimming cost V 0 bases and J 5 bases, with 14 bases left between them. This CDR3 is CASSVALLGGTGELFF. In DNA, the CDR3 is TGTGCCAGCAGCGTAGCTCTCTTAGGGGGAACCGGGGAGCTGTTTTTT.

The chain has TRBV27 and TRBJ1-4, with 7 bases matching TRBD1. The CDR3 spans 15 residues. J gave up 0 bases and V 6 bases, and 4 bases lay outside the gene matches. Per germline, CDR1 MNHEY and CDR2 SMNVEV (reference sequence). CDR3 amino acids: CASSITGATNEKLFF. DNA of the CDR3: TGTGCCAGCAGCATAACAGGGGCAACTAATGAAAAACTGTTTTTT.

This rearrangement joins TRBV6-6 to TRBJ1-6; the D gene is possibly TRBD1 (5 bases). The CDR3 totals 14 residues. Per germline, CDR1 MNHNY and CDR2 SVGAGI (reference sequence). V lost 6 bases to trimming and J lost 10 bases, with 16 bases between them. The CDR3 bases are TGTGCCAGCAGCCCCAGGGAAGTAAGCTCACCCCTCCACTTT. It specifies CASSPREVSSPLHF.